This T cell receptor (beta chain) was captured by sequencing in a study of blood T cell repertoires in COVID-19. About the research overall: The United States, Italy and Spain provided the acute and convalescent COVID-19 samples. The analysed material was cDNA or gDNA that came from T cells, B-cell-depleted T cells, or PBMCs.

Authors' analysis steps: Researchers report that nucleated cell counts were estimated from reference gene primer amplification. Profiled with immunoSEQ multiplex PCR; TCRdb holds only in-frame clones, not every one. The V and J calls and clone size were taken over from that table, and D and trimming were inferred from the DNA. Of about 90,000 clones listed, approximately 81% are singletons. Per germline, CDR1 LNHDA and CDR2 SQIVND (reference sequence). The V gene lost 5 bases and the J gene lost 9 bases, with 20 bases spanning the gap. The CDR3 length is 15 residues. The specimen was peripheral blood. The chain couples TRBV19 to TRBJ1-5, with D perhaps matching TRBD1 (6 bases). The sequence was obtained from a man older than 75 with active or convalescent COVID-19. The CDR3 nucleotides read TGTGCCAGTAGTCCACTGGGACAAGGTTTATGGCCCCAGCATTTT. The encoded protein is CASSPLGQGLWPQHF.